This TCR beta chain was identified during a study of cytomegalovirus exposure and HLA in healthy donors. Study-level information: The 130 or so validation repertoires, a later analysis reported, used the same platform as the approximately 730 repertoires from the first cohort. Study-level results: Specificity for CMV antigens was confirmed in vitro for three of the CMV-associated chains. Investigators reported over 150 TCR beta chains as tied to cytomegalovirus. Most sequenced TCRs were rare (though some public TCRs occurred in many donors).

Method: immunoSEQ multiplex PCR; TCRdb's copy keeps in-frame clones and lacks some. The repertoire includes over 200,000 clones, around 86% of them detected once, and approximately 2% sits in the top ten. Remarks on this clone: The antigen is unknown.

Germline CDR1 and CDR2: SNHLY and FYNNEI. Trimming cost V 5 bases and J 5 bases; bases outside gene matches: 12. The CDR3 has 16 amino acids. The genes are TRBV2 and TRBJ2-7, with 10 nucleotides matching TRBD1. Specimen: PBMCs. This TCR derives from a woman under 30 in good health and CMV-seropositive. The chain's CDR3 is CASSPPLDRGQNEQYF. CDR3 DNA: TGTGCCAGCAGTCCTCCCTTAGACAGGGGGCAGAACGAGCAGTACTTC.